The T cell receptor beta chain described here comes from a study of post-analysis software for immune sequencing data. Study-level findings and limits: For normalized Chao1 diversity, multiple sclerosis patients scored significantly lower than controls did.

The library was made from cDNA and included unique molecular identifiers. The T cell input of 1 to 10 million gave a few hundred thousand cDNA molecules. One entry per CDR3 protein, called by TCRdb with MiXCR from the PCR reads. The sample includes approximately 150,000 distinct CDR3 sequences, approximately 31% of them seen just once. There are a few counts of this clonotype. Its specificity is not known. The origin of this receptor is a girl under 18 with multiple sclerosis. The sequenced sample was blood.

This CDR3 is CSARVFGTSGRLNNEQFF. DNA for the CDR3: TGCAGTGCTAGAGTGTTTGGGACTAGCGGGAGATTAAACAATGAGCAGTTCTTC. The J gene is TRBJ2-1, the V gene TRBV20-1; 14 bases are a match to TRBD2. Trimming took 1 base from V and 5 from J; bases not matched to a gene: 10. The CDR3 runs 18 residues. Germline V lookup: CDR1 DFQATT, CDR2 SNEGSKA (reference sequence).